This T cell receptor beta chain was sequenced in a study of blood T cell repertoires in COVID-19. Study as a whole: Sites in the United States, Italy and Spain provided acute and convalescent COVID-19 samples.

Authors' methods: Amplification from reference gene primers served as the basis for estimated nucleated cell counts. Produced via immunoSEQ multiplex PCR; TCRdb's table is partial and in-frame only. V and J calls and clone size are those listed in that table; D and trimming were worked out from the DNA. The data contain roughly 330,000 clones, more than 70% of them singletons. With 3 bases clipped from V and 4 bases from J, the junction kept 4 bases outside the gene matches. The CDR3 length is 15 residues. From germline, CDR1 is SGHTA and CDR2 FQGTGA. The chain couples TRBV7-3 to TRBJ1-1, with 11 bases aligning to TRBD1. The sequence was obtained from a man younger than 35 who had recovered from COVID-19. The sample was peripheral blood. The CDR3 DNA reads TGTGCCAGCAGCTTCACCGGGACAGGGGGCACTGAAGCTTTCTTT. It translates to CASSFTGTGGTEAFF. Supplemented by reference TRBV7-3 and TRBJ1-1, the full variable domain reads GAGVSQTPSNKVTEKGKYVELRCDPISGHTALYWYRQSLGQGPEFLIYFQGTGAADDSGLPNDRFFAVRPEGSVSTLKIQRTERGDSAVYLCASSFTGTGGTEAFFGQGTRLTVV.